The 25 T cell receptor beta chains given below trace back to one sample, sequenced in a study of blood T cell repertoires in COVID-19. Data came from immunoSEQ multiplex PCR; TCRdb stores just in-frame clones and leaves some out. There are around 280,000 clones in the sample; around 90% occur only once, and over 6% lies in the top ten. The sequencing sample was made of PBMCs or T cells enriched from blood (not recorded which). The receptors here all came from a woman between 40 and 55 years old who had recovered from COVID-19.

This clone was found once. V and J are TRBV28 and TRBJ2-5, with 9 bases fitting TRBD1. There are 15 residues in the CDR3. V trimming: 3 bases; J trimming: 4 bases; junction bases outside the gene matches: 6. From germline, CDR1 is MDHEN and CDR2 SYDVKM. For the CDR3, the DNA is TGTGCCAGCAGTTTGCGACAGGGGGTGGGAGAGACCCAGTACTTC. Translation gives CASSLRQGVGETQYF.

This clone was seen just once. The rearrangement joins TRBV5-4 to TRBJ2-7; 9 bases are a match to TRBD1. Trimming took 0 bases from V and 3 from J; bases not matched to a gene: 1. Germline loops: CDR1 SGHNT, CDR2 YYREEE (reference sequence). The CDR3 is 14 residues long. CDR3 DNA sequence: TGTGCCAGCAGCTTGGGGACAGGGGTCTACGAGCAGTACTTC. As protein: CASSLGTGVYEQYF.

The rearrangement joins TRBV6-5 to TRBJ2-7; D gene uncertain. This CDR3 comprises 15 residues. Germline CDR1 reads MNHEY; CDR2 reads SVGAGI. Deletions cut 2 bases from V and 0 bases from J, with 11 bases between. CDR3: CASSYGQPPSYEQYF. The CDR3 DNA reads TGTGCCAGCAGTTACGGGCAGCCTCCCTCCTACGAGCAGTACTTC.

The chain has TRBV6-2 or TRBV6-3 and TRBJ2-7; 14 bases fit TRBD2. CDR3 length: 17 amino acids. Germline lookup yields CDR1 MNHEY and CDR2 SVGEGT. The junction had 5 bases not matched to a gene; V was cut back by 0 bases and J by 4 bases. CDR3: CASSYSGLAGVWYEQYF. The CDR3, as DNA: TGTGCCAGCAGTTACTCGGGACTAGCGGGAGTGTGGTACGAGCAGTACTTC.

V and J are TRBV28 and TRBJ2-7, with D perhaps TRBD2 (6 bases). The V gene lost 6 bases and the J gene lost 0 bases, with 18 bases spanning the gap. The CDR3 sequence is 16 residues long. Germline V lookup: CDR1 MDHEN, CDR2 SYDVKM. The CDR3 loop reads CASRTSRDWSSYEQYF. The CDR3 nucleotides are TGTGCCAGCAGGACCTCAAGGGACTGGAGCTCCTACGAGCAGTACTTC. Based on the CDR3 plus reference TRBV28 and TRBJ2-7, the full variable domain is DVKVTQSSRYLVKRTGEKVFLECVQDMDHENMFWYRQDPGLGLRLIYFSYDVKMKEKGDIPEGYSVSREKKERFSLILESASTNQTSMYLCASRTSRDWSSYEQYFGPGTRLTVT.

The rearrangement uses TRBV7-2 and TRBJ2-1; 9 bases agree with TRBD2. Germline-derived CDR1 and CDR2 are SGHTA and FQGNSA. V shed 2 bases, J shed 6 bases, and the junction held 5 bases outside the gene matches. This CDR3 region has 15 residues. CDR3 nucleotides: TGTGCCAGCAGCTTAATTCTAGCGGGAAGCAATGAGCAGTTCTTC. Protein sequence: CASSLILAGSNEQFF.

V and J are TRBV25-1 and TRBJ2-5; D not certain. The CDR3 totals 13 residues. Trimming stripped 3 bases from V and 4 bases from J, with 9 bases between. Looked up from germline, CDR1 is MGHDK and CDR2 is SYGVNS. For the CDR3, the DNA is TGTGCCAGCAGTGAGGGCCCAGGAGAGACCCAGTACTTC. Amino acid sequence: CASSEGPGETQYF.

V usage is TRBV7-9 and J usage is TRBJ1-6; D is unclear. The CDR3 sequence is 12 residues long. The V end lost 10 bases, the J end lost 10 bases, and 14 bases lay between the germline ends. Germline CDR1 reads SEHNR; CDR2 reads FQNEAQ (reference sequence). The CDR3 is CAIRLLPSPLHF. CDR3 sequence (DNA): TGTGCCATCCGACTACTACCCTCACCCCTCCACTTT.

The chain combines TRBV7-2 with TRBJ2-1; D unresolved. The V end lost 2 bases, the J end lost 0 bases, and 14 bases lay between the germline ends. The CDR3 covers 17 residues. Germline CDR1 SGHTA, CDR2 FQGNSA. CDR3 in amino acids: CASSLRHSTSSYNEQFF. Here the CDR3 DNA reads TGTGCCAGCAGCTTACGTCACTCGACAAGCTCCTACAATGAGCAGTTCTTC.

The chain uses TRBV27 and TRBJ2-3; 10 bases match TRBD2. This CDR3 contains 17 residues. Trimming took 7 bases from V and 4 from J; bases not matched to a gene: 14. The germline gives CDR1 MNHEY, CDR2 SMNVEV (reference sequence). In nucleotides, the CDR3 is TGTGCCAGCATTTTCCTCCAGCGGGAGGGCCCGCCAGATACGCAGTATTTT. Protein product: CASIFLQREGPPDTQYF.

This rearrangement joins TRBV7-9 to TRBJ1-5, with 9 bases aligning to TRBD1. The germline V gene has CDR1 SEHNR and CDR2 FQNEAQ (reference sequence). The ends lost 5 bases at V and 7 bases at J; junction bases unmatched: 9. This CDR3 is built from 15 residues. Here the CDR3 DNA reads TGTGCCAGCAGCCCGGCAGGGACAGGGACCCAGCCCCAGCATTTT. This sequence encodes CASSPAGTGTQPQHF.

This chain connects TRBV5-4 to TRBJ2-1, with D perhaps TRBD2 (6 bases). V lost 0 bases and J lost 9, with 16 bases in between. The CDR3 runs to 15 residues. Germline V gives CDR1 SGHNT, CDR2 YYREEE (reference sequence). The CDR3 nucleotides are TGTGCCAGCAGCTTGGGGGGGGTCCGTACGGGTGAGCAGTTCTTC. This codes for CASSLGGVRTGEQFF.

V is TRBV24-1 and J is TRBJ2-1, with TRBD1 matching 7 bases. The CDR3 runs to 13 residues. Germline V gene data show CDR1 as KGHDR and CDR2 as SFDVKD. V lost 5 bases and J lost 10; bases outside the gene matches: 7. Written as DNA, the CDR3 is TGTGCCACCAGTGTGGGGACAGCGCTGGAGCAGTTCTTC. Its translation: CATSVGTALEQFF.

The chain combines TRBV18 with TRBJ2-3; 8 nucleotides match TRBD1. This CDR3 is built from 15 residues. Germline V gives CDR1 KGHSH, CDR2 LQKENI. V was clipped by 6 bases and J by 3 bases; unmatched bases: 8. CDR3 loop: CASSPNRGSTDTQYF. The CDR3 DNA follows: TGTGCCAGCTCGCCTAACAGGGGGAGTACAGATACGCAGTATTTT.

This chain links TRBV19 with TRBJ2-5, with 7 nucleotides matching TRBD1. V gave up 5 bases and J gave up 5 bases; unmatched junction bases: 8. This CDR3 comprises 14 residues. Germline V gene lookup returns CDR1 LNHDA and CDR2 SQIVND (reference sequence). In nucleotides, the CDR3 is TGTGCCAGTAGTTCCCGACAGGGCCGGGAGACCCAGTACTTC. It encodes CASSSRQGRETQYF.

The rearrangement joins TRBV2 to TRBJ1-2; D unclear. Germline V gene data show CDR1 as SNHLY and CDR2 as FYNNEI. The CDR3 sequence is 13 residues long. V lost 1 base and J 2 bases, leaving 5 bases between the germline ends. The CDR3 bases are TGTGCCAGCAGTGAAGGTCTCAACTATGGCTACACCTTC. It encodes CASSEGLNYGYTF.

The CDR3 loop is CASSEAGSSKNIQYF. The CDR3 bases are TGTGCCAGCAGTGAAGCAGGGTCCTCCAAAAACATTCAGTACTTC. V usage is TRBV25-1 and J usage is TRBJ2-4; D might be TRBD1 (5 bases). CDR3 length equals 15 residues. Germline CDR1 is MGHDK and CDR2 is SYGVNS. The V and J ends lost 2 bases and 2 bases respectively, with 10 bases between them. Full variable domain (outside the CDR3, taken from reference TRBV25-1 and TRBJ2-4): EADIYQTPRYLVIGTGKKITLECSQTMGHDKMYWYQQDPGMELHLIHYSYGVNSTEKGDLSSESTVSRIRTEHFPLTLESARPSHTSQYLCASSEAGSSKNIQYFGAGTRLSVL.

This rearrangement joins TRBV7-9 to TRBJ2-1, with 12 bases matching TRBD2. The germline gives CDR1 SEHNR, CDR2 FQNEAQ (reference sequence). The CDR3 loop spans 14 amino acids. V trimming: 6 bases; J trimming: 7 bases; junction bases outside the gene matches: 4. CDR3 protein: CASSMTSGSNEQFF. CDR3 sequence (DNA): TGTGCCAGCAGTATGACTAGCGGGAGTAATGAGCAGTTCTTC.

The rearrangement links TRBV7-3 to TRBJ1-2; D is possibly TRBD1 (6 bases). The V end was cut by 3 bases, the J end by 6 bases, with 11 bases between. Germline CDR1 is SGHTA and CDR2 is FQGTGA. This CDR3 region has 13 residues. The CDR3 is CASSFGGLDGYTF. CDR3 in DNA: TGTGCCAGCAGCTTTGGGGGCCTCGATGGCTACACCTTC. Together with reference TRBV7-3 and TRBJ1-2, the CDR3 gives the full variable domain: GAGVSQTPSNKVTEKGKYVELRCDPISGHTALYWYRQSLGQGPEFLIYFQGTGAADDSGLPNDRFFAVRPEGSVSTLKIQRTERGDSAVYLCASSFGGLDGYTFGSGTRLTVV.

This sequence joins TRBV29-1 and TRBJ2-5; the match to TRBD1 covers 7 bases. This CDR3 spans 14 amino acids. Germline trimming cut 4 bases from V and 2 bases from J; bases unmatched to any gene: 7. Per the germline V gene, CDR1 is SQVTM and CDR2 is ANQGSEA. CDR3 sequence reads: CSVATTGAQETQYF. Written as DNA, the CDR3 is TGCAGCGTTGCTACTACAGGGGCACAAGAGACCCAGTACTTC.

This clone came up a few times. V and J are TRBV28 and TRBJ1-2, with TRBD1 as a possible D gene (5 bases). V lost 4 bases and J lost 6, with 15 bases in between. Germline CDR1 is MDHEN and CDR2 is SYDVKM. The CDR3 totals 14 residues. CDR3 sequence reads: CASSSGGPPHGYTF. The CDR3 DNA follows: TGTGCCAGCAGTTCGGGGGGACCTCCACATGGCTACACCTTC.

V is TRBV19 and J is TRBJ1-1; a possible D gene is TRBD1 (6 bases). The CDR3 has 15 amino acids. Germline V gene data show CDR1 as LNHDA and CDR2 as SQIVND (reference sequence). V shed 2 bases and J shed 2 bases, with 12 bases lying between them. The CDR3 nucleotides are TGTGCCAGTAGTATACGACGGGACACCAACACTGAAGCTTTCTTT. Translated, it gives CASSIRRDTNTEAFF.

The CDR3 nucleotides read TGTGCCAGCAGCCAGTCTCAGGGGAAGGGACAGGAGCAGTACTTC. This gives the protein CASSQSQGKGQEQYF. J is TRBJ2-7 and V is TRBV3-1 (or the pseudogene TRBV3-2), with 7 bases lining up with TRBD1. The CDR3 contains 15 residues. Germline CDR1 LGHDT, CDR2 YNNKEL (reference sequence). V lost 3 bases to trimming and J lost 7 bases; unmatched junction nucleotides: 12.

The chain uses TRBV27 and TRBJ2-7, with TRBD1 matching over 9 bases. Looked up from germline, CDR1 is MNHEY and CDR2 is SMNVEV (reference sequence). The CDR3 sequence is 15 residues long. V dropped 5 bases and J dropped 1; count of bases not matched to a gene: 6. CDR3 DNA: TGTGCCAGCAGTCTCGGACAGGGGATTTCCTACGAGCAGTACTTC. Amino acid sequence: CASSLGQGISYEQYF.

The chain employs TRBV6-2 or TRBV6-3 and TRBJ2-5, with D unresolved. The CDR3 has 13 residues. Deletions cut 1 base from V and 1 base from J, with 4 bases between. Germline V gene sequence: CDR1 MNHEY, CDR2 SVGEGT. Written as DNA, the CDR3 is TGTGCCAGCAGTTACTGGGCCCAAGAGACCCAGTACTTC. Encoded protein: CASSYWAQETQYF.